The 6 T cell receptor beta chains below all came from one sample that was sequenced in a study of blood T cells in healthy people across ages. A second 7 to 11 cycle PCR used barcoded and J-beta primers. TCRdb ran MiXCR on the 5' RACE reads and lists one entry per CDR3 protein. The sample records some 780,000 distinct CDR3 sequences, roughly three fifths being singletons. Sequences were obtained from blood. The receptors derive from a man aged 40-49 years in good health.

This clonotype was observed a handful of times. V gene TRBV27 combines with J gene TRBJ2-7; D might be TRBD2 (6 bases). Germline V gene sequence: CDR1 MNHEY, CDR2 SMNVEV (reference sequence). With 8 bases removed from V and 5 bases from J, the gap between germline ends came to 19 bases. The CDR3 totals 14 residues. In DNA form, the CDR3 reads TGTGCCAGCGGACGGCGGGGAACCCCTGACGAGCAGTACTTC. It is translated as CASGRRGTPDEQYF.

This clonotype appeared once. The genes are TRBV6-5 and TRBJ2-1, with 8 bases matching TRBD2. This CDR3 has 14 residues. V was pared by 7 bases and J by 3 bases, with 5 bases of the junction left unmatched. The germline gives CDR1 MNHEY, CDR2 SVGAGI. CDR3: CASTGTSLYNEQFF. As DNA, the CDR3 is TGTGCCAGCACAGGGACTAGTCTCTACAATGAGCAGTTCTTC.

Only a few counts were recorded for this clonotype. The V call is TRBV6-5, the J call TRBJ2-1; 7 nucleotides line up with TRBD1. J was trimmed by 4 bases and V by 6 bases; bases with no gene match: 9. This CDR3 comprises 15 residues. Germline V gene data show CDR1 as MNHEY and CDR2 as SVGAGI. CDR3 bases: TGTGCCAGCAGAAAAAGCCGGGACAGATACAATGAGCAGTTCTTC. Its protein product is CASRKSRDRYNEQFF.

The gene calls are TRBV20-1 and TRBJ2-3; 11 bases are shared with TRBD2. This CDR3 has 15 residues. Per germline, CDR1 DFQATT and CDR2 SNEGSKA (reference sequence). V trimming: 4 bases; J trimming: 3 bases; junction bases outside the gene matches: 6. The CDR3 loop is CSATETSGRTDTQYF. The CDR3 DNA reads TGCAGTGCTACCGAAACTAGCGGGAGAACAGATACGCAGTATTTT.

As for this clonotype: This may come from a read error, since a much larger clone is one base off. V is TRBV7-9 and J is TRBJ2-3; the match to TRBD2 covers 14 bases. Germline loops: CDR1 SEHNR, CDR2 FQNEAQ (reference sequence). The CDR3 covers 18 residues. The CDR3: CACSLRPGTSGRTDTQYF. CDR3 nucleotide sequence: TGTGCCTGCAGCCTACGTCCCGGGACTAGCGGGAGAACAGATACGCAGTATTTT.

The CDR3 DNA is TGTGCCAGCAGCCAATCCCGGCAGGGTCTTGTCTATGGCTACACCTTC. Its protein product is CASSQSRQGLVYGYTF. The chain joins TRBV4-2 to TRBJ1-2; D possibly corresponds to TRBD1 (5 bases). Per the germline V gene, CDR1 is LGHNA and CDR2 is YNFKEQ. Trimming pared 2 bases from V and 4 bases from J, leaving 17 bases between. The CDR3 totals 16 residues.